This T cell receptor (beta chain) was observed in a study of blood T cell repertoires in COVID-19. As for the study in general: PBMCs, B-cell-depleted T cells, or T cells were the source of the cDNA or gDNA that made up the material.

CDR1 is SGHRS and CDR2 is YFSETQ in the germline V gene. Losses at the gene ends were 3 bases for V and 6 bases for J; bases not matched to a gene: 8. The CDR3 runs 14 residues. Profiling relied on immunoSEQ multiplex PCR, and the TCRdb table lists in-frame clones only, not all of them. The table includes about 230,000 clones, 75% to 90% detected once. The chain has TRBV5-1 and TRBJ1-1, with TRBD1 matching 7 bases. The sample comprised peripheral blood. The clonotype comes from a man aged 40-49 years with acute or convalescent COVID-19. CDR3 sequence (DNA): TGCGCCAGCAGCTGGGGGGACAGCTTTCCTGAAGCTTTCTTT. This gives the protein CASSWGDSFPEAFF.